The 22 T cell receptor beta chains in this list originate from one sample, sequenced in a study of blood T cell repertoires in COVID-19. Profiled with immunoSEQ multiplex PCR; TCRdb holds only in-frame clones, not every one. This sample has fewer than 250,000 clones, with less than 90% found just once. Sequencing was done on a sample of PBMCs or T cells enriched from blood (not recorded which). These receptors originate from a woman in her 30s who had been exposed to COVID-19.

The CDR3 reads CAAGLAGREQYF. The CDR3 DNA sequence: TGTGCCGCGGGACTAGCCGGTAGGGAGCAGTACTTC. The J gene is TRBJ2-7, the V gene TRBV4-2; 9 bases map to TRBD2. This CDR3 has 12 amino acids. V lost 11 bases to trimming and J lost 7 bases; unmatched junction nucleotides: 9. CDR1 is LGHNA and CDR2 is YNFKEQ in the germline V gene.

This chain connects TRBV24-1 to TRBJ2-3; 10 nucleotides agree with TRBD2. Germline trimming cut 3 bases from V and 4 bases from J; bases unmatched to any gene: 9. CDR1 and CDR2 (germline): KGHDR, SFDVKD. The CDR3 sequence is 17 residues long. The CDR3 here is CATSDRASGGPADTQYF. DNA for the CDR3: TGTGCCACCAGTGATCGCGCTAGCGGGGGCCCGGCAGATACGCAGTATTTT.

This rearrangement joins TRBV19 to TRBJ2-5, with D possibly TRBD2 on 6 matching bases. The CDR3 runs 13 residues. Germline values: CDR1 LNHDA, CDR2 SQIVND (reference sequence). V dropped 3 bases and J dropped 5 bases, with 10 bases sitting between them. The CDR3 nucleotides are TGTGCCAGTAGTATGGGGGGAGGCGAGACCCAGTACTTC. Amino acids: CASSMGGGETQYF.

This sequence joins TRBV5-6 and TRBJ1-3, with D maybe TRBD1 (5 bases). The CDR3 extends over 16 amino acids. CDR1 is SGHDT, CDR2 YYEEEE, per germline. Trimming pared 0 bases from V and 0 bases from J, leaving 10 bases between. The CDR3: CASSLAGRASGNTIYF. The CDR3 DNA reads TGTGCCAGCAGCTTGGCCGGCAGGGCCTCTGGAAACACCATATATTTT.

This clone appeared a few times. The CDR3 loop reads CASNRETNTEAFF. The CDR3 DNA reads TGTGCCAGCAATAGGGAGACGAACACTGAAGCTTTCTTT. The chain uses TRBV2 and TRBJ1-1; D is uncertain. This CDR3 is built from 13 residues. Trimming took 7 bases from V and 1 from J, leaving 10 bases between them. Germline V lookup: CDR1 SNHLY, CDR2 FYNNEI.

This clone was seen a handful of times. This rearrangement joins TRBV4-1 to TRBJ1-6; 7 nucleotides match TRBD1. The CDR3 is made up of 13 amino acids. Germline V gene lookup returns CDR1 MGHRA and CDR2 YSYEKL. V shed 4 bases and J 9 bases; nucleotides not matched to a gene: 3. The CDR3 region is CASSPGTVSPLHF. The DNA of the CDR3 is TGCGCCAGCAGCCCTGGGACAGTTTCACCCCTCCACTTT.

The chain uses TRBV7-6 and TRBJ2-2; 9 bases are a match to TRBD1. The CDR3 length is 15 residues. Unmatched junction bases numbered 7, after V lost 4 bases and J lost 7 bases. Germline V gene sequence: CDR1 SGHVS, CDR2 FNYEAQ. CDR3 DNA: TGTGCCAGCAGCTCGGGACAGGGCGGGCACGGGGAGCTGTTTTTT. This translates into CASSSGQGGHGELFF.

V and J are TRBV4-2 and TRBJ2-1; D is unresolved. CDR3 length: 11 amino acids. V was clipped by 4 bases and J by 6 bases, with 4 bases between them. CDR1 is LGHNA and CDR2 is YNFKEQ in the germline V gene. The CDR3 DNA sequence: TGTGCCAGCAGCCTGAGCAATGAGCAGTTCTTC. Translated: CASSLSNEQFF.

The rearrangement links TRBV10-3 to TRBJ2-1; perhaps TRBD1 as D (6 bases). V was cut by 3 bases and J by 4 bases, with 13 bases left in between. Germline loops: CDR1 ENHRY, CDR2 SYGVKD. The CDR3 runs to 15 residues. The CDR3 DNA sequence: TGTGCCATCAGTGACGGGACAACCTATTACAATGAGCAGTTCTTC. Residues: CAISDGTTYYNEQFF.

The chain is built from TRBV11-2 and TRBJ2-2; D gene unclear. The length of the CDR3 is 14 residues. V lost 5 bases, J lost 4 bases, and 11 bases lay in between. Germline lookup yields CDR1 SGHAT and CDR2 FQNNGV. CDR3 loop: CASSPTPGTGELFF. CDR3 DNA sequence: TGTGCCAGCAGCCCCACCCCGGGCACCGGGGAGCTGTTTTTT.

This clone is a singleton in its sample. The chain is built from TRBV27 and TRBJ2-3, with no clear D. CDR1 and CDR2 (germline): MNHEY, SMNVEV (reference sequence). The CDR3 length is 13 residues. V was clipped by 6 bases and J by 4 bases, with 11 bases between them. This chain's CDR3 is CASRIFPPDTQYF. The CDR3 nucleotides read TGTGCCAGCAGAATATTCCCTCCAGATACGCAGTATTTT.

This rearrangement joins TRBV7-2 to TRBJ1-1, with D possibly being TRBD1 (5 bases). This CDR3 comprises 14 residues. Looked up from germline, CDR1 is SGHTA and CDR2 is FQGNSA. Trimming stripped 5 bases from V and 6 bases from J, with 16 bases between. The CDR3, as DNA: TGTGCCAGCAGCCCCGCTTATACAGGAGCTGAAGCTTTCTTT. As protein: CASSPAYTGAEAFF.

The chain carries TRBV15 and TRBJ1-2; D gene uncertain. Germline V gene data show CDR1 as LNHNV and CDR2 as YYDKDF (reference sequence). Trimming cost V 3 bases and J 5 bases, with 10 bases left between them. The CDR3 consists of 13 residues. The CDR3 DNA reads as TGTGCCACCAGCAGTACAGAAACGTATGGCTACACCTTC. Residues: CATSSTETYGYTF.

In this sample, this clone turned up once. The chain has TRBV24-1 and TRBJ2-3; 9 bases fit TRBD1. Trimming took 7 bases from V and 0 from J; bases not matched to a gene: 13. The CDR3 has 18 residues. In germline, CDR1 is KGHDR, CDR2 SFDVKD. CDR3 sequence reads: CATSTKGQGPSSTDTQYF. CDR3 nucleotides: TGTGCCACCAGCACGAAGGGACAGGGCCCATCAAGCACAGATACGCAGTATTTT.

The gene calls are TRBV7-9 and TRBJ2-6; 8 positions agree with TRBD2. The CDR3 is 17 residues long. Germline values: CDR1 SEHNR, CDR2 FQNEAQ (reference sequence). The J segment lost 0 bases and the V segment lost 5 bases, leaving 6 bases of the junction unmatched. DNA for the CDR3: TGTGCCAGCAGCCCCCCCGGGGGGGGCTCTGGGGCCAACGTCCTGACTTTC. Its translation is CASSPPGGGSGANVLTF.

The V call is TRBV9, the J call TRBJ1-2; 7 bases line up with TRBD1. The germline CDR1 and CDR2 sequences are SGDLS and YYNGEE. CDR3 length: 15 amino acids. V lost 3 bases to trimming and J lost 5 bases; unmatched junction nucleotides: 10. The CDR3 is CASSGVGGSGYGYTF. The DNA of the CDR3 is TGTGCCAGCAGCGGAGTAGGGGGCTCGGGGTATGGCTACACCTTC.

V gene TRBV29-1 combines with J gene TRBJ1-3; TRBD1 is a possible D gene (5 bases). This CDR3 is 15 amino acids long. Germline loops: CDR1 SQVTM, CDR2 ANQGSEA. V dropped 3 bases and J dropped 8 bases, with 20 bases sitting between them. The CDR3, as DNA: TGCAGCGTTGAGAAGCGGGGGAGTCCCCGGGACACCATATATTTT. This sequence encodes CSVEKRGSPRDTIYF. Based on the CDR3 plus reference TRBV29-1 and TRBJ1-3, the full variable domain is SAVISQKPSRDICQRGTSLTIQCQVDSQVTMMFWYRQQPGQSLTLIATANQGSEATYESGFVIDKFPISRPNLTFSTLTVSNMSPEDSSIYLCSVEKRGSPRDTIYFGEGSWLTVV.

The chain joins TRBV5-4 to TRBJ2-5; 9 bases map to TRBD2. The ends lost 4 bases at V and 1 base at J; junction bases unmatched: 11. The CDR3 consists of 17 residues. From germline, CDR1 is SGHNT and CDR2 YYREEE (reference sequence). CDR3: CASSMRGGGIFQETQYF. CDR3 sequence (DNA): TGTGCCAGCAGCATGCGCGGGGGGGGGATATTCCAAGAGACCCAGTACTTC. The full variable domain, rest sourced from reference TRBV5-4 and TRBJ2-5, is ETGVTQSPTHLIKTRGQQVTLRCSSQSGHNTVSWYQQALGQGPQFIFQYYREEENGRGNFPPRFSGLQFPNYSSELNVNALELDDSALYLCASSMRGGGIFQETQYFGPGTRLLVL.

The V gene is TRBV6-5, the J gene TRBJ2-1; 7 bases agree with TRBD2. The CDR3 extends over 14 amino acids. The trim removed 2 bases at V and 8 bases at J, leaving 6 bases unmatched. Per germline, CDR1 MNHEY and CDR2 SVGAGI. CDR3 in DNA: TGTGCCAGCAGTTACCCCGGGAGCGGGGATGAGCAGTTCTTC. This codes for CASSYPGSGDEQFF.

V usage is TRBV27 and J usage is TRBJ2-3; D might be TRBD2 (6 bases). The germline V gene has CDR1 MNHEY and CDR2 SMNVEV (reference sequence). The CDR3 consists of 12 residues. Trimming left V 6 bases short and J 6 bases short, with 10 bases between. CDR3 protein: CASRPGGDTQYF. The CDR3 region has the DNA TGTGCCAGCAGACCTGGGGGGGATACGCAGTATTTT.

The chain links TRBV7-6 to TRBJ1-1; perhaps TRBD1 as D (5 bases). CDR3 length: 16 amino acids. V lost 1 base, J lost 4 bases, and 16 bases lay in between. Germline V lookup: CDR1 SGHVS, CDR2 FNYEAQ. The DNA of the CDR3 is TGTGCCAGCAGCTTAGTGGGGAGGGGCCTGGCCACTGAAGCTTTCTTT. Protein: CASSLVGRGLATEAFF. The entire variable domain, with the rest obtained from reference TRBV7-6 and TRBJ1-1, is as follows: GAGVSQSPRYKVTKRGQDVALRCDPISGHVSLYWYRQALGQGPEFLTYFNYEAQQDKSGLPNDRFSAERPEGSISTLTIQRTEQRDSAMYRCASSLVGRGLATEAFFGQGTRLTVV.

This clone has only a few counts. V is TRBV7-6 and J is TRBJ2-2, with D tentatively TRBD1 (5 bases). The V gene's germline CDR1 is SGHVS and CDR2 FNYEAQ. Trimming took off 3 bases at V and 6 bases at J, with 5 bases between the two ends. The CDR3 length is 12 residues. The CDR3 here is CASSLTAGELFF. The CDR3 region has the DNA TGTGCCAGCAGCTTGACAGCCGGGGAGCTGTTTTTT. Using reference TRBV7-6 and TRBJ2-2 for the parts outside the CDR3, the full variable domain is GAGVSQSPRYKVTKRGQDVALRCDPISGHVSLYWYRQALGQGPEFLTYFNYEAQQDKSGLPNDRFSAERPEGSISTLTIQRTEQRDSAMYRCASSLTAGELFFGEGSRLTVL.